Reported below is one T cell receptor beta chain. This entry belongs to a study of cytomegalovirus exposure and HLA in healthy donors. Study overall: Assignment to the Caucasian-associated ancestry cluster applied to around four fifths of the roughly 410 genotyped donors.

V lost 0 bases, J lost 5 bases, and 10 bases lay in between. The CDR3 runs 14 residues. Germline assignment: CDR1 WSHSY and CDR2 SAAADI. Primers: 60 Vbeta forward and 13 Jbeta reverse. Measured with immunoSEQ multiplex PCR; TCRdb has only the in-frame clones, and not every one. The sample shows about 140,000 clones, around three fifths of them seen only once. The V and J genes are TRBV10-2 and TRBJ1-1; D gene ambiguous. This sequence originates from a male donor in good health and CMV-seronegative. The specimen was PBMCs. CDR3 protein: CASSESLRETEAFF. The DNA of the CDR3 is TGCGCCAGCAGTGAGTCGCTGAGGGAAACTGAAGCTTTCTTT.